This TCR beta chain was identified in a study of blood T cell repertoires in COVID-19. Study in general: PBMCs, B-cell-depleted T cells, or T cells provided the cDNA or gDNA that made up the material.

This clone appeared a single time. The CDR3 length is 15 residues. Germline values: CDR1 MRHNA, CDR2 SNTAGT. Trimming removed 6 bases from V and 3 bases from J, with 12 bases in between. Repertoires were generated with immunoSEQ multiplex PCR, while TCRdb's copy carries only in-frame clones and drops some. In the table there are some 510,000 clones, around 87% of which are singletons. Sequenced material: PBMCs or T cells enriched from blood (not recorded which). The receptor's source is a woman aged 40 to 50 who had recovered from COVID-19. The chain joins TRBV6-4 to TRBJ1-6; D call uncertain. CDR3 nucleotides: TGTGCCAGCAGATTGGCCGGGTTCTATAATTCACCCCTCCACTTT. It encodes CASRLAGFYNSPLHF.